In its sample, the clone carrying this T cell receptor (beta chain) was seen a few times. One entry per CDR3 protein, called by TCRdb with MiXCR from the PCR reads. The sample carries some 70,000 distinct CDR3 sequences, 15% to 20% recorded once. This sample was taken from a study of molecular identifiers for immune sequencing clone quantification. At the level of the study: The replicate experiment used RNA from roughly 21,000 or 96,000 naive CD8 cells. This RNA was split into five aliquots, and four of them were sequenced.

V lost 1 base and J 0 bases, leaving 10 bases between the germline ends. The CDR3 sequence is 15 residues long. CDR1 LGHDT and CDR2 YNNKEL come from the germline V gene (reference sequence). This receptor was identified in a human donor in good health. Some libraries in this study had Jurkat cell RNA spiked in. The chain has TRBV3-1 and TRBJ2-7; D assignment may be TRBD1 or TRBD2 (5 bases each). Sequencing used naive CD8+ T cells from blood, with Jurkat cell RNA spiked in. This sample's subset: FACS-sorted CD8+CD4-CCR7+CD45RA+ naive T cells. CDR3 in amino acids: CASSQAGTPSYEQYF. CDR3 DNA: TGTGCCAGCAGCCAAGCGGGGACCCCCTCCTACGAGCAGTACTTC.